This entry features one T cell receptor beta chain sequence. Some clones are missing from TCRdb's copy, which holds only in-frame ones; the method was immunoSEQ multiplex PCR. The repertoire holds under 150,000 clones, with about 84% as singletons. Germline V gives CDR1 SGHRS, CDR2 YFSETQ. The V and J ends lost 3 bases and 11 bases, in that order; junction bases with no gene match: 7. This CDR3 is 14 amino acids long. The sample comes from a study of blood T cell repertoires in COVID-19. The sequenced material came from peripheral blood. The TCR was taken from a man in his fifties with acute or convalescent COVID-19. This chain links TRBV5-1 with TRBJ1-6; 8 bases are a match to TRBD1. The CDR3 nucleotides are TGCGCCAGCAGCTGGGGACAGGAACGGACACCCCTCCACTTT. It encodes CASSWGQERTPLHF. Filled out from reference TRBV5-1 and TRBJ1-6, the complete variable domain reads KAGVTQTPRYLIKTRGQQVTLSCSPISGHRSVSWYQQTPGQGLQFLFEYFSETQRNKGNFPGRFSGRQFSNSRSEMNVSTLELGDSALYLCASSWGQERTPLHFGNGTRLTVT.